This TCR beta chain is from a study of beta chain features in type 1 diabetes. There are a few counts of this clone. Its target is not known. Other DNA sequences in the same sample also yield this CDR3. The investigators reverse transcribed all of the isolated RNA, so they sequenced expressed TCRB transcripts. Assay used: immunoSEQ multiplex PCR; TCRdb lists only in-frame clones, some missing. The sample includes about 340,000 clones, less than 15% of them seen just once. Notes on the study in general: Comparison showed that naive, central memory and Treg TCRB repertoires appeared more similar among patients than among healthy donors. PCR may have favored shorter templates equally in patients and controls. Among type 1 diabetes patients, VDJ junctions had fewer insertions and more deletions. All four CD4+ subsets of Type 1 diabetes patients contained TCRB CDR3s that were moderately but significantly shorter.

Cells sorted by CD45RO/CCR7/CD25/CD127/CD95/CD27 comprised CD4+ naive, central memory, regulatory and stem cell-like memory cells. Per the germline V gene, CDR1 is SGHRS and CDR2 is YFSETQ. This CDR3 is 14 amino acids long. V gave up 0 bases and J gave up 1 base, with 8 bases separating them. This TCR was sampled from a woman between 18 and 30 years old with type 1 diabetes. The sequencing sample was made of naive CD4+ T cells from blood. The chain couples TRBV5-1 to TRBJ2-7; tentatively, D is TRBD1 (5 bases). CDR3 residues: CASSLGDSSYEQYF. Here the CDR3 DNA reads TGCGCCAGCAGCTTGGGAGACAGTTCCTACGAGCAGTACTTC.